A selection of T cell receptor beta chains follows, all from one sample in a study of TIL therapy for anti-PD-1-resistant metastatic lung cancer. Data came from immunoSEQ multiplex PCR; TCRdb stores just in-frame clones and leaves some out. The sample lists about 59,000 clones; approximately 80% were seen once. The sequencing used blood, collected at baseline. These TCRs come from a person aged 30 to 80 with non-small cell lung cancer. Each CDR3 is given with its conserved first and last residue. A D gene is named only where the DNA matches it firmly.

CDR3aa: CASSYSGRENTEAFF
j_gene: TRBJ1-1
d_gene: NA
len: 15
v_gene: TRBV6-6

CDR3aa: CASSQELGSYNEQFF
j_gene: TRBJ2-1
d_gene: NA
len: 15
v_gene: TRBV3-1/TRBV3-2

CDR3aa: CASSVSTSEERFF
j_gene: TRBJ2-1
d_gene: TRBD2
len: 13
v_gene: TRBV5-4

CDR3aa: CASSLAGGGRGSGQETQYF
j_gene: TRBJ2-5
d_gene: NA
len: 19
v_gene: TRBV7-2

CDR3aa: CSVDGQNYEQYF
j_gene: TRBJ2-7
d_gene: NA
len: 12
v_gene: TRBV29-1

CDR3aa: CASSFWGGYTF
j_gene: TRBJ1-2
d_gene: NA
len: 11
v_gene: TRBV28

CDR3aa: CASSPFDRRVSEQFF
j_gene: TRBJ2-1
d_gene: NA
len: 15
v_gene: TRBV18

CDR3aa: CASSPEGMNTEAFF
j_gene: TRBJ1-1
d_gene: NA
len: 14
v_gene: TRBV18

CDR3aa: CASSARTGINTIYF
j_gene: TRBJ1-3
d_gene: NA
len: 14
v_gene: TRBV9

CDR3aa: CAARGRRNEQYF
j_gene: TRBJ2-7
d_gene: TRBD1
len: 12
v_gene: TRBV25-1

CDR3aa: CASSISGEETQYF
j_gene: TRBJ2-5
d_gene: TRBD2
len: 13
v_gene: TRBV19

CDR3aa: CASSLVGGRTDTQYF
j_gene: TRBJ2-3
d_gene: NA
len: 15
v_gene: TRBV5-4

CDR3aa: CAWSGGSNQPQHF
j_gene: TRBJ1-5
d_gene: NA
len: 13
v_gene: TRBV30

CDR3aa: CASSPRLTQGWGTDTQYF
j_gene: TRBJ2-3
d_gene: NA
len: 18
v_gene: TRBV11-2

CDR3aa: CASSSGTGGTYEQYF
j_gene: TRBJ2-7
d_gene: TRBD1
len: 15
v_gene: TRBV25-1

CDR3aa: CASSILGNSYNEQFF
j_gene: TRBJ2-1
d_gene: NA
len: 15
v_gene: TRBV19

CDR3aa: CASSPPSLTGLGGNQPQHF
j_gene: TRBJ1-5
d_gene: NA
len: 19
v_gene: TRBV18

CDR3aa: CASSFDKVRGYTF
j_gene: TRBJ1-2
d_gene: NA
len: 13
v_gene: TRBV27

CDR3aa: CASSLGSHNEQFF
j_gene: TRBJ2-1
d_gene: NA
len: 13
v_gene: TRBV12-3/TRBV12-4

CDR3aa: CAISESDNRVNEQFF
j_gene: TRBJ2-1
d_gene: NA
len: 15
v_gene: TRBV10-3

CDR3aa: CASSRSWISNYGYTF
j_gene: TRBJ1-2
d_gene: NA
len: 15
v_gene: TRBV7-9

CDR3aa: CAWSTGRMNTEAFF
j_gene: TRBJ1-1
d_gene: NA
len: 14
v_gene: TRBV30

CDR3aa: CASSPSGQSEETQYF
j_gene: TRBJ2-5
d_gene: NA
len: 15
v_gene: TRBV7-2

CDR3aa: CASSLESTQPQHF
j_gene: TRBJ1-5
d_gene: NA
len: 13
v_gene: TRBV7-6

CDR3aa: CASSLLAGVSNEQFF
j_gene: TRBJ2-1
d_gene: TRBD2
len: 15
v_gene: TRBV4-1

CDR3aa: CASSARASNTEAFF
j_gene: TRBJ1-1
d_gene: NA
len: 14
v_gene: TRBV12-1

CDR3aa: CAISPKKLSYNEQFF
j_gene: TRBJ2-1
d_gene: NA
len: 15
v_gene: TRBV10-3

CDR3aa: CASSSFFASYEQYF
j_gene: TRBJ2-7
d_gene: NA
len: 14
v_gene: TRBV5-6

CDR3aa: CASSLVEGSNEQFF
j_gene: TRBJ2-1
d_gene: NA
len: 14
v_gene: TRBV11-1

CDR3aa: CASSVLEYGETQYF
j_gene: TRBJ2-5
d_gene: NA
len: 14
v_gene: TRBV7-7

CDR3aa: CATSRDRGREKLFF
j_gene: TRBJ1-4
d_gene: TRBD1
len: 14
v_gene: TRBV15

CDR3aa: CASSIARWSSYNEQFF
j_gene: TRBJ2-1
d_gene: NA
len: 16
v_gene: TRBV19

CDR3aa: CASSLDRAYEQYF
j_gene: TRBJ2-7
d_gene: NA
len: 13
v_gene: TRBV11-2

CDR3aa: CASSLETDNTEAFF
j_gene: TRBJ1-1
d_gene: NA
len: 14
v_gene: TRBV7-6

CDR3aa: CASSSTGVGNTIYF
j_gene: TRBJ1-3
d_gene: TRBD1
len: 14
v_gene: TRBV27

CDR3aa: CASSFGSQVVGETQYF
j_gene: TRBJ2-5
d_gene: NA
len: 16
v_gene: TRBV5-1

CDR3aa: CASSPHLSGGAGEQYF
j_gene: TRBJ2-7
d_gene: TRBD2
len: 16
v_gene: TRBV9

CDR3aa: CSASGTNTGELFF
j_gene: TRBJ2-2
d_gene: NA
len: 13
v_gene: TRBV20-1

CDR3aa: CASSTRQGSNTEAFF
j_gene: TRBJ1-1
d_gene: NA
len: 15
v_gene: TRBV2

CDR3aa: CASSPGVYQETQYF
j_gene: TRBJ2-5
d_gene: NA
len: 14
v_gene: TRBV3-1/TRBV3-2

CDR3aa: CASSRGQNTGELFF
j_gene: TRBJ2-2
d_gene: TRBD1
len: 14
v_gene: TRBV6-5